The 7 T cell receptor beta chains presented below share a single source sample, sequenced in a study of CD8+CD57+ T cells in acquired aplastic anemia. The patients chosen for sequencing had shown expansion of CD8+CD57+ cells (detected by flow cytometry). The template used for profiling TCR beta VDJ and CDR3 was genomic DNA. TCRdb itself ran the reads through MiXCR, one entry per CDR3 protein. The table records 95,000 to 150,000 distinct CDR3 sequences, about 50% of them present only once. Sequenced input: sorted CD4+, CD8+, or CD8+CD57+ T cells (not recorded which) from PBMCs. These receptors all come from a human donor with aplastic anemia.

This chain uses TRBV19 with TRBJ2-3; tentatively, D is TRBD2 (6 bases). This CDR3 comprises 14 residues. Per germline, CDR1 LNHDA and CDR2 SQIVND (reference sequence). The V gene lost 10 bases and the J gene lost 5 bases, with 19 bases spanning the gap. CDR3 sequence reads: CATMGLSEGDTQYF. The CDR3 DNA reads TGTGCCACTATGGGACTCTCCGAGGGAGATACGCAGTATTTT.

This rearrangement joins TRBV20-1 to TRBJ1-2; D not resolved. The CDR3 length is 12 residues. V dropped 3 bases and J dropped 4 bases, with 9 bases sitting between them. Germline-derived CDR1 and CDR2 are DFQATT and SNEGSKA (reference sequence). DNA for the CDR3: TGCAGTGCTAGTCCGGACCTCTATGGCTACACCTTC. Its translation: CSASPDLYGYTF.

This clonotype appeared many times. The chain recombines TRBV6-5 with TRBJ1-1; no firm D call. The CDR3 extends over 14 amino acids. Between the trimmed V and J ends, which lost 3 bases and 6 bases, there was a span of 14 bases. The germline CDR1 and CDR2 sequences are MNHEY and SVGAGI. The CDR3, as DNA: TGTGCCAGCAGTTATTCGGGTGGAGGGCCTGAAGCTTTCTTT. Translated, it gives CASSYSGGGPEAFF.

On this clonotype itself: Relative to the germline gene, one junction end is altered; a read error may explain this. The chain combines TRBV7-2 with TRBJ2-7, with TRBD2 identical over 9 bases. This CDR3 comprises 14 residues. CDR1 and CDR2 from the germline V gene are SGHTA and FQGNSA. The CDR3 loop is CASSVAGVAYEQYF. CDR3 nucleotide sequence: TGTGCCAGCAGCGTAGCGGGGGTAGCCTACGAGCAGTACTTC.

The chain has TRBV7-8 and TRBJ1-2; 7 nucleotides agree with TRBD1. This CDR3 contains 13 residues. V gave up 10 bases and J gave up 3 bases; unmatched junction bases: 8. Germline CDR1 and CDR2: SGHVS and FQNEAQ. The CDR3 DNA is TGTGCCACCCTTCCACAGGGGTACTATGGCTACACCTTC. Translation: CATLPQGYYGYTF.

The chain has TRBV6-5 and TRBJ2-6; D gene ambiguous. The V and J ends lost 4 bases and 0 bases respectively, with 13 bases between them. The germline CDR1 and CDR2 sequences are MNHEY and SVGAGI. The CDR3 runs to 17 residues. The CDR3 DNA is TGTGCCAGCAGTTTGGGAACGTTCATCTCTGGGGCCAACGTCCTGACTTTC. This sequence encodes CASSLGTFISGANVLTF.

Notes on this clonotype: A clone one base away is much larger, so this may be a read error. The CDR3 sequence is CASGYAYEQYF. CDR3 in DNA: TGTGCCAGCGGTTACGCCTACGAGCAGTACTTC. V usage is TRBV2 and J usage is TRBJ2-7, with unresolved D. Trimming took 8 bases from V and 2 from J, leaving 7 bases between them. Germline V gene lookup returns CDR1 SNHLY and CDR2 FYNNEI. CDR3 length: 11 residues. Complete variable domain (other parts from reference TRBV2 and TRBJ2-7): EPEVTQTPSHQVTQMGQEVILRCVPISNHLYFYWYRQILGQKVEFLVSFYNNEISEKSEIFDDQFSVERPDGSNFTLKIRSTKLEDSAMYFCASGYAYEQYFGPGTRLTVT.